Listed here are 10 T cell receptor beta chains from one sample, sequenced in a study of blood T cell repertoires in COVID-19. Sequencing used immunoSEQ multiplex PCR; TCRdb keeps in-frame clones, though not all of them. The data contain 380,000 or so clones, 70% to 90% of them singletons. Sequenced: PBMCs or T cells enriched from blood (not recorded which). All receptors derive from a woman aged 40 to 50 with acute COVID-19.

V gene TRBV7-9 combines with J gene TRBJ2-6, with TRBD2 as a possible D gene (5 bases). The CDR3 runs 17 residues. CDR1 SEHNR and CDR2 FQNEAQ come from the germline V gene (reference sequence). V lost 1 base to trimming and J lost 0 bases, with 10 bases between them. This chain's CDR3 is CASSLEPGNSGANVLTF. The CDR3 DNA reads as TGTGCCAGCAGCTTAGAGCCGGGAAACTCTGGGGCCAACGTCCTGACTTTC.

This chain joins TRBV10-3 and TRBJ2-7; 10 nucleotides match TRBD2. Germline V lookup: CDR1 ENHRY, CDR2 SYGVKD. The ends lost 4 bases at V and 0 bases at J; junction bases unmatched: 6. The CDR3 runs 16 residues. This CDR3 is CAISGLAGGNSYEQYF. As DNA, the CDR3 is TGTGCCATCAGTGGTTTAGCGGGGGGAAACTCCTACGAGCAGTACTTC.

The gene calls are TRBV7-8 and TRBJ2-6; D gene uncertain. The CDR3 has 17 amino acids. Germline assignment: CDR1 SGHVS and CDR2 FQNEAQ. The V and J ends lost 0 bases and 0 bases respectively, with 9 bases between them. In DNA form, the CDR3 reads TGTGCCAGCAGCTTAGCGGTGACTGCCTCTGGGGCCAACGTCCTGACTTTC. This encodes CASSLAVTASGANVLTF.

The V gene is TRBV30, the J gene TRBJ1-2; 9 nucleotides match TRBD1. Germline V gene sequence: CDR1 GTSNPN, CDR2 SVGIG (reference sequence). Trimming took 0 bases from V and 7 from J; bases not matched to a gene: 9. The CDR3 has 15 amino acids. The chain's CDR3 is CAWSVLTGGGSGYTF. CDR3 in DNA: TGTGCCTGGAGTGTACTCACAGGGGGCGGGTCTGGCTACACCTTC.

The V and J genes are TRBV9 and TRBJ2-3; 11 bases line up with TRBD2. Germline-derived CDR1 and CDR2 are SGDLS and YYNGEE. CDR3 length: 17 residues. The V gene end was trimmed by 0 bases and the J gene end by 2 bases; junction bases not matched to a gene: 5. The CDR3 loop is CASSVGTSGGYTDTQYF. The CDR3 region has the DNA TGTGCCAGCAGCGTAGGCACTAGCGGGGGATACACAGATACGCAGTATTTT.

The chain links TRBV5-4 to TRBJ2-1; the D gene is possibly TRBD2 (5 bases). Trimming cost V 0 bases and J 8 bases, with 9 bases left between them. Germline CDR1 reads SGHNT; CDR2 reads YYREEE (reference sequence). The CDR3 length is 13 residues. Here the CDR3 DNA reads TGTGCCAGCAGCTTGGCCTTGAGGGATGAGCAGTTCTTC. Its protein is CASSLALRDEQFF. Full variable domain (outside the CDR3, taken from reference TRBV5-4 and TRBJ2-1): ETGVTQSPTHLIKTRGQQVTLRCSSQSGHNTVSWYQQALGQGPQFIFQYYREEENGRGNFPPRFSGLQFPNYSSELNVNALELDDSALYLCASSLALRDEQFFGPGTRLTVL.

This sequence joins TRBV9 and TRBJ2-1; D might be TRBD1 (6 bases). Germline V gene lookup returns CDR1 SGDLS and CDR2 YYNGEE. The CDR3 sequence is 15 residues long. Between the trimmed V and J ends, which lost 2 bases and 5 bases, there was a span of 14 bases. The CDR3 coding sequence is TGTGCCAGCAGCGTCACAGGGTCTAACAACAATGAGCAGTTCTTC. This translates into CASSVTGSNNNEQFF.

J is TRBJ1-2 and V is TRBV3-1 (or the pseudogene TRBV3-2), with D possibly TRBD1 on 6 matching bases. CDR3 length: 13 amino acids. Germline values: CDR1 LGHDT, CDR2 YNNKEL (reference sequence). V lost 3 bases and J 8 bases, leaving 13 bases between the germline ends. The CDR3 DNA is TGTGCCAGCAGCCAGACGACAGGAAGGGGCTACACCTTC. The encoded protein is CASSQTTGRGYTF.

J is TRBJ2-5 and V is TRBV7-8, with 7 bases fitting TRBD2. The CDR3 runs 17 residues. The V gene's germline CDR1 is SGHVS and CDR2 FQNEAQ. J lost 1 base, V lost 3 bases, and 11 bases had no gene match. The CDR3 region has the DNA TGTGCCAGCAGCTTCCCCAGGACCGGGACTATCCAAGAGACCCAGTACTTC. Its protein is CASSFPRTGTIQETQYF.

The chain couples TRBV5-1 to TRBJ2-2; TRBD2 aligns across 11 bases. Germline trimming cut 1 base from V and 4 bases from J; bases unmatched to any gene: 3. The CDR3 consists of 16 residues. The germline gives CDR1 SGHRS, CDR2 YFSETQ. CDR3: CASSLIAGGSTGELFF. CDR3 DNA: TGCGCCAGCAGCTTGATAGCGGGGGGGAGCACCGGGGAGCTGTTTTTT.